Presented here are 6 T cell receptor beta chains from one specimen sequenced in a study of T cells in Graves' hyperthyroidism and ophthalmopathy. Amplified TCR beta CDR3 regions came from RNA transcripts. First-round RT-PCR of the TCR CDR3 relied on the HTBI primer set. MiXCR, applied by TCRdb to the multiplex PCR reads, yields one record per CDR3 protein. Of a few hundred thousand distinct CDR3 sequences in the sample, more than 15% were seen once. The sample comprised blood. Source of these receptors: a woman under 30 with Graves' hyperthyroidism that later progressed to Graves' ophthalmopathy.

A word on this clonotype: Given a much more abundant clone one base away, this may be a read error. The gene calls are TRBV2 and TRBJ2-1; D uncertain. Germline CDR1 is SNHLY and CDR2 is FYNNEI. V was trimmed by 4 bases and J by 9 bases, leaving 7 bases between them. This CDR3 is built from 11 residues. The CDR3 protein is CASSGFGEQFF. The CDR3 nucleotides read TGTGCCAGCAGTGGATTCGGTGAGCAGTTCTTC.

CDR3 loop: CSARDRGGAGPQHF. DNA of the CDR3: TGCAGTGCTAGAGATAGGGGGGGGGCTGGGCCCCAGCATTTT. The chain is built from TRBV20-1 and TRBJ1-5; the D gene is possibly TRBD1 (6 bases). The germline CDR1 and CDR2 sequences are DFQATT and SNEGSKA (reference sequence). This CDR3 is 14 amino acids long. V lost 0 bases to trimming and J lost 9 bases, with 15 bases between them.

To note about this clonotype: A much larger clonotype is one base distant, so this may be a read error. A read error is likely, as this CDR3 ends without the conserved phenylalanine or tryptophan. The chain has TRBV27 and TRBJ1-1, with D hard to call. Trimming stripped 2 bases from V and 1 base from J, with 8 bases between. Germline-derived CDR1 and CDR2 are MNHEY and SMNVEV (reference sequence). The CDR3 consists of 14 residues. CDR3 in DNA: TGTGCCAGCAGTTTACTAGCAACGAACACTGAAGCTTTCCTT. This sequence encodes CASSLLATNTEAFL.

This clonotype was seen only a few times. The V and J genes are TRBV29-1 and TRBJ1-1, with TRBD1 matching 11 bases. Trimming at V came to 3 bases and at J to 5 bases, leaving 8 bases not matched to a gene. Germline-derived CDR1 and CDR2 are SQVTM and ANQGSEA. CDR3 length: 15 residues. The CDR3 DNA is TGCAGCGTTGAGGCCCGGGACAGGGGGTATACTGAAGCTTTCTTT. Translated: CSVEARDRGYTEAFF.

The chain combines TRBV6-1 with TRBJ2-3, with 9 positions matching TRBD2. The CDR3 spans 16 residues. Germline V gives CDR1 MNHNS, CDR2 SASEGT. J was trimmed by 2 bases and V by 3 bases; bases with no gene match: 6. The CDR3 coding sequence is TGTGCCAGCAGTGAGACTAGCGGAGGGGCCACAGATACGCAGTATTTT. The encoded protein is CASSETSGGATDTQYF.

This clonotype occurred many times. V is TRBV5-1 and J is TRBJ2-3; 14 bases are a match to TRBD2. The germline V gene encodes CDR1 SGHRS and CDR2 YFSETQ. J gave up 9 bases and V 7 bases, and 10 bases lay outside the gene matches. This CDR3 has 15 residues. DNA of the CDR3: TGCGCCAGCGACGGGACTAGCGGGAGAAAGGGCACGCAGTATTTT. This gives the protein CASDGTSGRKGTQYF.